This T cell receptor (beta chain) stems from a study of sequential checkpoint blockade in melanoma. Some clones are missing from TCRdb's copy, which holds only in-frame ones; the method was immunoSEQ multiplex PCR. Found here are 25,000 to 35,000 clones, about 88% of them singletons; the top ten hold 11% to 15%. Specified treatment: randomized to nivolumab then ipilimumab (arm A) or the reverse (arm B). PBMC sorting kept live CD3+CD8+ cells without CD19 or CD56. The sequence came from a human donor with melanoma. The sample here was CD8+ T cells sorted from blood (inferred from file names), taken from a patient given nivolumab and ipilimumab in sequence.

CDR3 nucleotides: TGCGCCAGCAGCCAAGACTGGCTAGCGGGGGAATACAATGAGCAGTTCTTC. Amino acids: CASSQDWLAGEYNEQFF. This chain joins TRBV4-3 and TRBJ2-1; 10 nucleotides agree with TRBD2. The germline CDR1 and CDR2 sequences are LGHNA and YSLEER. This CDR3 region has 17 residues. The V segment lost 0 bases and the J segment 4 bases; nucleotides outside the gene matches: 6.